Each of the 23 T cell receptor beta chains below was sequenced from the same sample in a study of blood T cell repertoires in COVID-19. The table came from immunoSEQ multiplex PCR; TCRdb's copy has only in-frame clones and leaves some out. The data contain 130,000 to 150,000 clones, around 84% of them singletons. The sequencing sample was made of peripheral blood. These receptors were collected from a human donor in a cohort sampled during active COVID-19.

The chain recombines TRBV2 with TRBJ2-5; 10 nucleotides match TRBD1. The junction had 0 bases not matched to a gene; V was cut back by 3 bases and J by 5 bases. The CDR3 extends over 13 amino acids. Per germline, CDR1 SNHLY and CDR2 FYNNEI. CDR3 in amino acids: CASSETGGETQYF. The CDR3 DNA sequence: TGTGCCAGCAGTGAGACAGGGGGCGAGACCCAGTACTTC.

The chain couples TRBV11-3 to TRBJ1-2; 7 bases map to TRBD1. Per the germline V gene, CDR1 is SGHNT and CDR2 is YENEEA. The trim removed 5 bases at V and 0 bases at J, leaving 9 bases unmatched. The CDR3 runs to 16 residues. CDR3 nucleotides: TGTGCCAGCAGCCCCCACGGACAGGAAACTAACTATGGCTACACCTTC. Translating gives CASSPHGQETNYGYTF.

CDR3 nucleotides: TGTGCCACCAGTGACCCCGGGGCGGGGAGCTATGGCTACACCTTC. Its protein is CATSDPGAGSYGYTF. The rearrangement uses TRBV24-1 and TRBJ1-2; a possible D gene is TRBD1 (5 bases). Germline V gene data show CDR1 as KGHDR and CDR2 as SFDVKD. This CDR3 is 15 amino acids long. V shed 4 bases and J shed 4 bases, with 15 bases lying between them.

The genes are TRBV7-2 and TRBJ1-2; 10 bases align to TRBD1. Germline assignment: CDR1 SGHTA and CDR2 FQGNSA. The J segment lost 2 bases and the V segment lost 3 bases, leaving 3 bases of the junction unmatched. CDR3 size: 15 residues. The CDR3 reads CASSFRQGANYGYTF. CDR3 nucleotides: TGTGCCAGCAGCTTCCGACAGGGGGCCAACTATGGCTACACCTTC.

V gene TRBV7-9 combines with J gene TRBJ1-6, with TRBD1 matching over 11 bases. The J segment lost 4 bases and the V segment lost 10 bases, leaving 6 bases of the junction unmatched. Per the germline V gene, CDR1 is SEHNR and CDR2 is FQNEAQ (reference sequence). CDR3 length: 15 amino acids. The CDR3 sequence is CATDGQGAYNSPLHF. The CDR3 region has the DNA TGTGCCACCGACGGACAGGGGGCTTATAATTCACCCCTCCACTTT.

The chain joins TRBV7-9 to TRBJ2-5, with 9 nucleotides matching TRBD1. The junction had 5 bases not matched to a gene; V was cut back by 1 base and J by 5 bases. The CDR3 spans 15 residues. Germline-derived CDR1 and CDR2 are SEHNR and FQNEAQ (reference sequence). As DNA, the CDR3 is TGTGCCAGCAGCTTAGGAACAGGGGGCTTGGAGACCCAGTACTTC. Protein product: CASSLGTGGLETQYF. Complete variable domain (other parts from reference TRBV7-9 and TRBJ2-5): DTGVSQNPRHKITKRGQNVTFRCDPISEHNRLYWYRQTLGQGPEFLTYFQNEAQLEKSRLLSDRFSAERPKGSFSTLEIQRTEQGDSAMYLCASSLGTGGLETQYFGPGTRLLVL.

The V and J genes are TRBV11-3 and TRBJ2-7, with 16 nucleotides matching TRBD2. Unmatched junction bases numbered 2, after V lost 3 bases and J lost 3 bases. The V gene's germline CDR1 is SGHNT and CDR2 YENEEA. The CDR3 covers 16 residues. The CDR3 reads CASSFGTSGGVYEQYF. CDR3 DNA: TGTGCCAGCAGCTTCGGGACTAGCGGGGGGGTCTACGAGCAGTACTTC.

The V call is TRBV6-2 or TRBV6-3, the J call TRBJ2-1; D is unclear. Germline-derived CDR1 and CDR2 are MNHEY and SVGEGT. The CDR3 has 11 residues. V was clipped by 4 bases and J by 9 bases, with 7 bases between them. The CDR3 sequence: CASSSLFEQFF. CDR3 DNA sequence: TGTGCCAGCAGTTCACTCTTTGAGCAGTTCTTC.

J is TRBJ2-7 and V is TRBV5-5; 9 nucleotides match TRBD1. Germline loops: CDR1 SGHKS, CDR2 YYEKEE (reference sequence). Trimming removed 0 bases from V and 1 base from J; junction bases left unmatched: 11. The CDR3 is made up of 18 amino acids. The CDR3 DNA reads TGTGCCAGCAGCTTGGGAATAGGACAGGGGCTTGGGTCCTACGAGCAGTACTTC. Amino acid sequence: CASSLGIGQGLGSYEQYF.

The rearrangement links TRBV5-1 to TRBJ1-2, with a possible D match to TRBD1 (6 bases). Trimming shortened V by 4 bases and J by 2 bases, and 9 bases separated the two germline ends. This CDR3 is 13 amino acids long. In germline, CDR1 is SGHRS, CDR2 YFSETQ. DNA for the CDR3: TGCGCCAGCAGCCCCACAGGGAACTATGGCTACACCTTC. Translated: CASSPTGNYGYTF.

The chain recombines TRBV19 with TRBJ2-2; maybe TRBD2 (7 bases). CDR3 size: 15 residues. CDR1 and CDR2 (germline): LNHDA, SQIVND (reference sequence). Trimming removed 6 bases from V and 4 bases from J, with 15 bases in between. The CDR3 nucleotides are TGTGCCAGTAGCCCGCGGGGGACAAGCACCGGGGAGCTGTTTTTT. It is translated as CASSPRGTSTGELFF.

This chain links TRBV7-9 with TRBJ1-2; D is uncertain. CDR1 SEHNR and CDR2 FQNEAQ come from the germline V gene (reference sequence). The CDR3 is 12 amino acids. The V end was cut by 3 bases, the J end by 7 bases, with 9 bases between. CDR3 residues: CASSFLAGGYTF. CDR3 bases: TGTGCCAGCAGCTTCCTGGCGGGTGGCTACACCTTC.

This chain links TRBV4-2 with TRBJ1-2; D is unresolved. Germline-derived CDR1 and CDR2 are LGHNA and YNFKEQ. Deletions cut 4 bases from V and 6 bases from J, with 15 bases between. The CDR3 is 14 residues long. The DNA of the CDR3 is TGTGCCAGCAGCCCTCGACCGAGGGAGGATGGCTACACCTTC. Translation: CASSPRPREDGYTF.

V gene TRBV27 combines with J gene TRBJ1-1, with TRBD1 matching over 7 bases. In germline, CDR1 is MNHEY, CDR2 SMNVEV (reference sequence). After removal of 10 bases from V and 2 bases from J, the junction contained 7 bases not matched to a gene. This CDR3 spans 13 amino acids. The CDR3 spells CATLDRDNTEAFF. The CDR3 nucleotides are TGTGCCACCCTCGACAGGGACAACACTGAAGCTTTCTTT.

The J gene is TRBJ2-5, the V gene TRBV11-2; 10 bases line up with TRBD2. The CDR3 is 18 amino acids. With 3 bases clipped from V and 0 bases from J, the junction kept 10 bases outside the gene matches. Per the germline V gene, CDR1 is SGHAT and CDR2 is FQNNGV. CDR3 residues: CASSLRAASGGHQETQYF. In DNA form, the CDR3 reads TGTGCCAGCAGCTTGAGAGCCGCTAGCGGGGGACACCAAGAGACCCAGTACTTC.

The chain carries TRBV10-3 and TRBJ1-2; D remains ambiguous. The CDR3 covers 13 residues. The germline CDR1 and CDR2 sequences are ENHRY and SYGVKD. Trimming pared 0 bases from V and 2 bases from J, leaving 4 bases between. In DNA, the CDR3 is TGTGCCATCAGTGAGTCCCTGAACTATGGCTACACCTTC. This translates into CAISESLNYGYTF.

The V call is TRBV12-3 or TRBV12-4, the J call TRBJ1-3; D gene unclear. The V and J ends lost 4 bases and 4 bases respectively, with 8 bases between them. This CDR3 region has 13 residues. CDR3 amino acids: CASSYGIGNTIYF. The CDR3 DNA sequence: TGTGCCAGCAGTTACGGGATCGGAAACACCATATATTTT.

The chain is built from TRBV7-7 and TRBJ2-5, with 12 bases matching TRBD2. The CDR3 extends over 15 amino acids. V shed 5 bases, J shed 5 bases, and the junction held 6 bases outside the gene matches. Germline values: CDR1 SSHAT, CDR2 FNYEAQ (reference sequence). CDR3 protein: CASSPGLAGRETQYF. The CDR3 bases are TGTGCCAGCAGCCCTGGACTAGCGGGGCGGGAGACCCAGTACTTC. Filled out from reference TRBV7-7 and TRBJ2-5, the complete variable domain reads GAGVSQSPRYKVTKRGQDVTLRCDPISSHATLYWYQQALGQGPEFLTYFNYEAQPDKSGLPSDRFSAERPEGSISTLTIQRTEQRDSAMYRCASSPGLAGRETQYFGPGTRLLVL.

This clone has a handful of counts. This chain joins TRBV14 and TRBJ1-2; the D gene is possibly TRBD1 (5 bases). The CDR3 consists of 15 residues. CDR1 and CDR2 from the germline V gene are SGHDN and FVKESK. Trimming cost V 4 bases and J 2 bases, with 14 bases left between them. CDR3 in amino acids: CASSLQGGWNYGYTF. The CDR3 bases are TGTGCCAGCAGCCTCCAGGGAGGGTGGAACTATGGCTACACCTTC.

The chain employs TRBV27 and TRBJ1-2; 9 bases fit TRBD1. The V gene end was trimmed by 6 bases and the J gene end by 8 bases; junction bases not matched to a gene: 7. Germline values: CDR1 MNHEY, CDR2 SMNVEV (reference sequence). This CDR3 spans 13 amino acids. CDR3 sequence (DNA): TGTGCCAGCAGGAGACAGGGGGAGGACGGCTACACCTTC. Protein sequence: CASRRQGEDGYTF.

This chain joins TRBV2 and TRBJ1-2, with TRBD1 identical over 7 bases. V was pared by 10 bases and J by 8 bases, with 13 bases of the junction left unmatched. Germline CDR1 SNHLY, CDR2 FYNNEI. The CDR3 length is 13 residues. CDR3 amino acids: CAIGRDRVIGYTF. CDR3 nucleotide sequence: TGTGCCATCGGACGTGACAGGGTCATAGGCTACACCTTC. The whole variable domain, remainder taken from reference TRBV2 and TRBJ1-2, is EPEVTQTPSHQVTQMGQEVILRCVPISNHLYFYWYRQILGQKVEFLVSFYNNEISEKSEIFDDQFSVERPDGSNFTLKIRSTKLEDSAMYFCAIGRDRVIGYTFGSGTRLTVV.

The chain has TRBV29-1 and TRBJ2-1; possibly TRBD1 for D (5 bases). The CDR3 sequence is 12 residues long. The V end lost 4 bases, the J end lost 6 bases, and 10 bases lay between the germline ends. Germline loops: CDR1 SQVTM, CDR2 ANQGSEA. CDR3 sequence: CSVGQRINEQFF. The CDR3 nucleotides are TGCAGCGTTGGACAGAGAATCAATGAGCAGTTCTTC.

The rearrangement links TRBV19 to TRBJ2-1, with TRBD2 matching over 13 bases. The CDR3 has 20 residues. Germline V lookup: CDR1 LNHDA, CDR2 SQIVND (reference sequence). With 2 bases clipped from V and 0 bases from J, the junction kept 10 bases outside the gene matches. CDR3 residues: CASSIMGLAGFPSSYNEQFF. CDR3 coding DNA: TGTGCCAGTAGTATAATGGGACTAGCGGGGTTCCCGAGCTCCTACAATGAGCAGTTCTTC.